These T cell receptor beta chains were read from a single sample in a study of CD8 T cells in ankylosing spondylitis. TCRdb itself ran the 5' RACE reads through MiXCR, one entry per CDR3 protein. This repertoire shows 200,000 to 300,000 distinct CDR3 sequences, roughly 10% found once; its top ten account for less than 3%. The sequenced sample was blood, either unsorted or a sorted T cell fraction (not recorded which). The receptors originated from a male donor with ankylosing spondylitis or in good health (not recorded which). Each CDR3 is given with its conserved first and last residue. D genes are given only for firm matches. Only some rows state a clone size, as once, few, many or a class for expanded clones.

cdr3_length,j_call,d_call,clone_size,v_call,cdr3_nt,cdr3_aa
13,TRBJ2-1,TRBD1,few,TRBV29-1,TGCAGCGGGGGACAGGTGTCGGACAATGAGCAGTTCTTC,CSGGQVSDNEQFF
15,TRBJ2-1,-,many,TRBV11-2,TGTGCCAGCAGCTCCACGGACTTCTCCTACAATGAGCAGTTCTTC,CASSSTDFSYNEQFF
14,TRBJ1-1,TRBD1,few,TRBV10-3,TGTGCCATCACCGGGACAGCCTCGAACACTGAAGCTTTCTTT,CAITGTASNTEAFF
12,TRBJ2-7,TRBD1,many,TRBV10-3,TGTGCCGCCCGGACAGGACTCTACGAGCAGTACTTC,CAARTGLYEQYF
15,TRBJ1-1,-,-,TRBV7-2,TGTGCCAGCAGCTTAGACGGTCAGACGAACACTGAAGCTTTCTTT,CASSLDGQTNTEAFF
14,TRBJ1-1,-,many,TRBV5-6,TGTGCCAGCAGCCCAGATCCCGCAGGGGCCCGTGCTTTCTTT,CASSPDPAGARAFF
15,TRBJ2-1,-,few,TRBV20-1,TGCAGTGCTAGCAGCTCGCTTGAGGTGCACAATGAGCAGTTCTTC,CSASSSLEVHNEQFF
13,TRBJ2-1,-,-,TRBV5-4,TGTGCCAGCAGTCATGCCACCCCTAATGAGCAGTTCTTC,CASSHATPNEQFF
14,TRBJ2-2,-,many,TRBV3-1,TGTGCCAGCAGCCCAAGTCTGGGGAACGGGGAGCTGTTTTTT,CASSPSLGNGELFF
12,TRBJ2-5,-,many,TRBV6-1,TGTGCCAGCTTCGACATCCAAGAGACCCAGTACTTC,CASFDIQETQYF
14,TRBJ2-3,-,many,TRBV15,TGTGCCACCAGCAGGGGACTTAGCACAGATACGCAGTATTTT,CATSRGLSTDTQYF
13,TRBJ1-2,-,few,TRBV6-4,TGTGCCAGCAGTGACTATCGGGGGCAAGGCTACACCTTC,CASSDYRGQGYTF
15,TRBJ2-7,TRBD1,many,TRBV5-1,TGCGCCAGCAGCTTGACCTCAGGGGGCAGCTACGAGCAGTACTTC,CASSLTSGGSYEQYF
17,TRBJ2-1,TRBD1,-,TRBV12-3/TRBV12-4,TGTGCCAGCAGTCCCCATTCTGGACAGGGGGCCTACAATGAGCAGTTCTTC,CASSPHSGQGAYNEQFF
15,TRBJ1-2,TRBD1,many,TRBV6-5,TGTGCCAGCAGTTCCTATCGACAGGGGGCAAATGGCTACACCTTC,CASSSYRQGANGYTF
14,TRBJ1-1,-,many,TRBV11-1,TGTGCCAGCAGCCGTCACTTGGGGAGCACTGAAGCTTTCTTT,CASSRHLGSTEAFF
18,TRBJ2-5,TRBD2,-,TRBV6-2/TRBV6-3,TGTGCCAGCAGTTACTCGATCGGGACTAGCGGCTACCAAGAGACCCAGTACTTC,CASSYSIGTSGYQETQYF
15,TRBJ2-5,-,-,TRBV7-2,TGTGCCAGCAGCCCAGGAGGGGGTACCCAAGAGACCCAGTACTTC,CASSPGGGTQETQYF
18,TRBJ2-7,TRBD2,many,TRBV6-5,TGTGCCAGCAGTTACTCGACTAGCGGGAGAACATTTTCCTACGAGCAGTACTTC,CASSYSTSGRTFSYEQYF
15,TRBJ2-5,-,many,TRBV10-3,TGTGCCATCAGTGACCAACAGGGCCCCCAAGAGACCCAGTACTTC,CAISDQQGPQETQYF
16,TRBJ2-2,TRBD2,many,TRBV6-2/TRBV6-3,TGTGCCAGCAGTTACCAGACTAGCGGGAACACCGGGGAGCTGTTTTTT,CASSYQTSGNTGELFF
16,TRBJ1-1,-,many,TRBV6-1,TGTGCCAGCATTCCACCATACATAGGGGTGGCCACTGAAGCTTTCTTT,CASIPPYIGVATEAFF
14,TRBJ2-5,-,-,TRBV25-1,TGTGCCAGCCTTACAGACCGGGGCATGGAGACCCAGTACTTC,CASLTDRGMETQYF
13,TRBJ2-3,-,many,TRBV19,TGTGCCAGTAGTTCGGCTAGCACAGATACGCAGTATTTT,CASSSASTDTQYF
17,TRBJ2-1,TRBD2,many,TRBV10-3,TGTGCCATCAGTGATCTGCCGCCGGGACTAGCGGGAACAGAGCAGTTCTTC,CAISDLPPGLAGTEQFF
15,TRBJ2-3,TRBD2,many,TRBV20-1,TGCAGTGCTAGAGGAACTAGCGGGTTCCCAGATACGCAGTATTTT,CSARGTSGFPDTQYF
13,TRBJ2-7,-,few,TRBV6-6,TGTGCCAGCAGTTACATATCCCGTTACGAGCAGTACTTC,CASSYISRYEQYF
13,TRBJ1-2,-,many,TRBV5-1,TGCGCCAGCAGCTTGGGACCGGCCTATGGCTACACCTTC,CASSLGPAYGYTF
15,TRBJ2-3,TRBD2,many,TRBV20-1,TGCAGTGCTTGGGCCGGACTAGCGGTCACAGATACGCAGTATTTT,CSAWAGLAVTDTQYF
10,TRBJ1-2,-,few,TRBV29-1,TGCAGCGCTTTATCAACTGGCTACACCTTC,CSALSTGYTF
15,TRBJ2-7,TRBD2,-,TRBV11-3,TGTGCCAGCAGCTTGCTAGCGGGAGGAGCCTACGAGCAGTACTTC,CASSLLAGGAYEQYF
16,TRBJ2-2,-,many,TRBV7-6,TGTGCCAGCAGCTTAATTATGGGGGTACTAACCGGGGAGCTGTTTTTT,CASSLIMGVLTGELFF
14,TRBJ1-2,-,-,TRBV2,TGTGCCAGCAGTCCCCGGGTTGGTAACTATGGCTACACCTTC,CASSPRVGNYGYTF
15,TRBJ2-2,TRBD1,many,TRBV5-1,TGCGCCAGCAGCATGCGGACAGGGAACACCGGGGAGCTGTTTTTT,CASSMRTGNTGELFF
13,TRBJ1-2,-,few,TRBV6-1,TGTGCCAGCAGGAACGGGGGACTGAAAGGCTACACCTTC,CASRNGGLKGYTF
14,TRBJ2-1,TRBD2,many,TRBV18,TGTGCCAGCTCCCATACTCGGGGGGACGATGAGCAGTTCTTC,CASSHTRGDDEQFF
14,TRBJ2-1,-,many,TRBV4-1,TGCGCCAGCGGGAAGATGGGTAGGGGTGGCGAGCAGTTCTTC,CASGKMGRGGEQFF
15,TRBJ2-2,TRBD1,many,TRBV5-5,TGTGCCAGCAGCCCAGGGACAGGCGAGACCGGGGAGCTGTTTTTT,CASSPGTGETGELFF
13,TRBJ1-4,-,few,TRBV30,TGTGCCTGGAGTTTGGGCCCAAATGAAAAACTGTTTTTT,CAWSLGPNEKLFF